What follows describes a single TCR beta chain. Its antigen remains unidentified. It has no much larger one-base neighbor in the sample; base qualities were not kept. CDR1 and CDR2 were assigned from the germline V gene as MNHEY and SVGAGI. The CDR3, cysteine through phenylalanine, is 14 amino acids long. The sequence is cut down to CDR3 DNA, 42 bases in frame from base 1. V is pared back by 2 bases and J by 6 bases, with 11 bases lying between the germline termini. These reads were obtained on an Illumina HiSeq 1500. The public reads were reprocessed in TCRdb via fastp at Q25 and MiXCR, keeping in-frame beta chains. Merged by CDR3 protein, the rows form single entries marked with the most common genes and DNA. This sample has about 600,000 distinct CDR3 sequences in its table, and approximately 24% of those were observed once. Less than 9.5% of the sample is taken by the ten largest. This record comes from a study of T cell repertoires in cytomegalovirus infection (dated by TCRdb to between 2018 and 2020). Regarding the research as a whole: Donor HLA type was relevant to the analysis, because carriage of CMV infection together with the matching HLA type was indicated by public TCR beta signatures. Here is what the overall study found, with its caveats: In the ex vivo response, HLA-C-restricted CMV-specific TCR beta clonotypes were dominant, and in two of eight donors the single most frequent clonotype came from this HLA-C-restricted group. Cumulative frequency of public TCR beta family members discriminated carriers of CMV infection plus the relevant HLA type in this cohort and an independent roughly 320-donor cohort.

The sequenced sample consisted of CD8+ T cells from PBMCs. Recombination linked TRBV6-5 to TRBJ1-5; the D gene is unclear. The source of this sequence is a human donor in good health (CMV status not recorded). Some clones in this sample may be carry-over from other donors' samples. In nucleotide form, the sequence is TGTGCCAGCAGTTACGGAGGGAACGGTCAGCCCCAGCATTTT. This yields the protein CASSYGGNGQPQHF.